The next 26 T cell receptor beta chains were all read from a single sample in a study of regulatory T cells in long-lasting Graves disease (dated by TCRdb to 2020 to 2023). The library was built by means of multiplex PCR. The instrument given in TCRdb is Illumina HiSeq 4000. TCR beta libraries were built with iRepertoire HTBI primers and Arm-PCR amplification of CDR3 regions. TCRdb reanalyzed the raw reads on its own, using fastp at Q25 for trimming and MiXCR for clone calling, and kept in-frame beta chains. A single entry per CDR3 protein holds the most common genes and DNA from its merged rows. A total of 500,000 or so distinct CDR3 sequences appear in this sample, roughly 15% of them only once. The ten most abundant clones make up roughly 25% of the sample. The label giving this sample's time point can be read as: newly diagnosed GD, antithyroid drugs for less than 3 months. For both TCR sequencing and RNA sequencing, RNA was extracted from PBMCs in TRIzol.

In addition, the sample was reused for a study of T cells in Graves' hyperthyroidism and ophthalmopathy.

The sequencing here drew on peripheral blood mononuclear cells (PBMCs), taken at new diagnosis, from a patient treated with antithyroid drugs. These receptors originate from a woman in her forties or fifties with Graves disease. Donor details come from another sample of the same person, matched by shared clones.

This clonotype was recorded many times. The chain employs TRBV6-1 and TRBJ1-2; 7 nucleotides match TRBD1. Trimming took 7 bases from V and 8 from J; bases not matched to a gene: 13. Germline CDR1 MNHNS, CDR2 SASEGT. There are 14 residues in the CDR3. In DNA, the CDR3 is TGTGCCAGCACCGGGACAGCCCGAGGTACGGGCTACACCTTC. Translating gives CASTGTARGTGYTF.

This sequence joins TRBV5-4 and TRBJ1-2; D not certain. The CDR3 consists of 13 residues. Trimming left V 4 bases short and J 4 bases short, with 11 bases between. The germline V gene encodes CDR1 SGHNT and CDR2 YYREEE (reference sequence). The CDR3 nucleotides read TGTGCCAGCAGCCCCTGGCACAGCTATGGCTACACCTTC. Residues: CASSPWHSYGYTF.

A remark on this clonotype: It may be a read error: a sequence one base away is much more abundant. The chain couples TRBV7-9 to TRBJ2-7; 8 bases map to TRBD2. Germline V CDR1 and CDR2: SEHNR, FQNEAQ (reference sequence). The J segment lost 1 base and the V segment lost 5 bases, leaving 7 bases of the junction unmatched. The CDR3 runs to 15 residues. The CDR3 spells CASSRGGGLSYEQYF. CDR3 DNA: TGTGCCAGCAGCCGGGGGGGGGGCCTATCCTACGAGCAGTACTTC.

Details on this clonotype: A much larger clone differs from this one at a single base, so this may be a read error. The CDR3 loop is CASSGLASEQFF. Written as DNA, the CDR3 is TGTGCCAGCAGCGGACTAGCGTCCGAGCAGTTCTTC. The J gene is TRBJ2-5, the V gene TRBV12-3 or TRBV12-4; 9 bases line up with TRBD2. TRBJ2-1 matches the DNA end more closely, so the J call is doubtful. This CDR3 has 12 residues.

This clonotype turned up a few times. This chain joins TRBV12-3 or TRBV12-4 and TRBJ2-7; tentatively, D is TRBD1 (5 bases). The germline V and J ends were trimmed by 6 bases and 5 bases, with 14 bases remaining between them. This CDR3 has 13 residues. CDR3 protein: CASSLGALDEQYF. DNA for the CDR3: TGTGCCAGCAGCCTAGGGGCTCTGGACGAGCAGTACTTC.

The table lists this clonotype with many counts. The CDR3 reads CASSFGTGVGYTF. Written as DNA, the CDR3 is TGTGCCAGCAGTTTCGGGACAGGGGTTGGCTACACCTTC. The rearrangement joins TRBV12-3 or TRBV12-4 to TRBJ1-2; 10 bases align to TRBD1. V shed 3 bases and J 7 bases; nucleotides not matched to a gene: 2. The CDR3 contains 13 residues.

This clonotype was seen a handful of times. This chain links TRBV12-3 or TRBV12-4 with TRBJ2-7; 7 positions match TRBD1. The CDR3 length is 15 residues. After removal of 6 bases from V and 6 bases from J, the junction contained 14 bases not matched to a gene. The CDR3 region is CASSPHGQVAGEQYF. CDR3 DNA: TGTGCCAGCAGCCCCCACGGACAGGTGGCCGGCGAGCAGTACTTC.

The chain couples TRBV20-1 to TRBJ1-3; no firm D call. The CDR3 consists of 15 residues. The germline V gene has CDR1 DFQATT and CDR2 SNEGSKA (reference sequence). Trimming cost V 5 bases and J 0 bases, with 14 bases left between them. CDR3 amino acids: CSARPTWGSGNTIYF. In DNA, the CDR3 is TGCAGTGCTCGTCCTACATGGGGCTCTGGAAACACCATATATTTT.

This clonotype was found a few times. The CDR3 nucleotides read TGCAGTGCTAGAGAGATGACACGATACGAGCAGTACTTC. Protein product: CSAREMTRYEQYF. The V gene is TRBV20-1, the J gene TRBJ2-7, with D hard to call. Germline loops: CDR1 DFQATT, CDR2 SNEGSKA (reference sequence). The CDR3 length is 13 residues. The V end was cut by 0 bases, the J end by 4 bases, with 10 bases between.

The rearrangement links TRBV7-9 to TRBJ2-5, with D hard to call. The V gene lost 0 bases and the J gene lost 0 bases, with 2 bases spanning the gap. This CDR3 has 13 residues. Germline values: CDR1 SEHNR, CDR2 FQNEAQ (reference sequence). CDR3 sequence: CASSLANQETQYF. CDR3 sequence (DNA): TGTGCCAGCAGCTTAGCAAACCAAGAGACCCAGTACTTC.

This clonotype was seen more than once but under ten times. This chain links TRBV28 with TRBJ1-2; D is unclear. V was trimmed by 8 bases and J by 2 bases, leaving 12 bases between them. The CDR3 is 13 amino acids. CDR1 and CDR2 from the germline V gene are MDHEN and SYDVKM. The CDR3 reads CASGLRENYGYTF. CDR3 bases: TGTGCCAGCGGTCTCCGGGAAAACTATGGCTACACCTTC.

Remarks on this clonotype: This may be a read error, as it is one base from a much larger clone. This chain connects TRBV5-1 to TRBJ2-5, with D hard to call. The length of the CDR3 is 17 residues. From germline, CDR1 is SGHRS and CDR2 YFSETQ. V was shortened by 4 bases and J by 1 base, with 20 bases between the two germline ends. This CDR3 is CASSVAKPLSSQETQYF. CDR3 DNA sequence: TGCGCCAGCAGCGTGGCCAAACCCCTTTCTTCCCAAGAGACCCAGTACTTC.

This clonotype has ten or more counts. This sequence joins TRBV7-8 and TRBJ1-1; D may be TRBD1 (5 bases). Germline values: CDR1 SGHVS, CDR2 FQNEAQ. Trimming cost V 8 bases and J 3 bases, with 19 bases left between them. The CDR3 is 15 amino acids. The chain's CDR3 is CASRRRGGWDTEAFF. The CDR3 DNA sequence: TGTGCCAGCCGGCGCCGGGGGGGTTGGGACACTGAAGCTTTCTTT. The whole variable domain, remainder taken from reference TRBV7-8 and TRBJ1-1, is GAGVSQSPRYKVAKRGQDVALRCDPISGHVSLFWYQQALGQGPEFLTYFQNEAQLDKSGLPSDRFFAERPEGSVSTLKIQRTQQEDSAVYLCASRRRGGWDTEAFFGQGTRLTVV.

This clonotype was found a few times. The rearrangement uses TRBV6-5 and TRBJ1-2; D not resolved. Germline lookup yields CDR1 MNHEY and CDR2 SVGAGI. This CDR3 spans 13 amino acids. V lost 2 bases, J lost 4 bases, and 8 bases lay in between. CDR3 loop: CASSYDGVYGYTF. CDR3 nucleotide sequence: TGTGCCAGCAGTTACGACGGAGTCTATGGCTACACCTTC.

This clonotype was counted at least ten times. V usage is TRBV18 and J usage is TRBJ2-3; no clear D. Trimming shortened V by 0 bases and J by 5 bases, and 9 bases separated the two germline ends. Germline CDR1 is KGHSH and CDR2 is LQKENI. The CDR3 consists of 14 residues. This CDR3 reads CASSPPFVVDTQYF. The CDR3 bases are TGTGCCAGCTCACCACCCTTCGTAGTAGATACGCAGTATTTT.

There are many counts of this clonotype. The chain combines TRBV3-1 with TRBJ1-1; unclear D gene. Germline assignment: CDR1 LGHDT and CDR2 YNNKEL (reference sequence). The V end lost 9 bases, the J end lost 1 base, and 12 bases lay between the germline ends. The CDR3 sequence is 13 residues long. In DNA, the CDR3 is TGTGCCAGTCAATTAACTAGGAACACTGAAGCTTTCTTT. Encoded protein: CASQLTRNTEAFF.

This clonotype was seen ten or more times. DNA for the CDR3: TGTGCCTGGAGTAGGCTAAAATCACCCCTCCACTTT. Its protein is CAWSRLKSPLHF. The chain uses TRBV30 and TRBJ1-6; no definite D call. Germline-derived CDR1 and CDR2 are GTSNPN and SVGIG (reference sequence). V was shortened by 2 bases and J by 10 bases, with 9 bases between the two germline ends. This CDR3 contains 12 residues.

The gene calls are TRBV12-5 and TRBJ2-7; a weak D match, TRBD1 (6 bases). Germline CDR1 reads LGHNT; CDR2 reads FRNRAP. The CDR3 runs to 16 residues. V lost 3 bases to trimming and J lost 4 bases, with 19 bases between them. The CDR3, as DNA: TGTGCTAGTGGTTTAATAGTCGACAGGAGTCATTACGAGCAGTACTTC. It translates to CASGLIVDRSHYEQYF.

V is TRBV29-1 and J is TRBJ1-1, with 8 bases fitting TRBD1. Germline V gene lookup returns CDR1 SQVTM and CDR2 ANQGSEA. The CDR3 runs 12 residues. With V trimmed by 7 bases and J by 5 bases, 6 bases remained unmatched. CDR3 coding DNA: TGCAGCGCCTATGACAGGGGAACTGAAGCTTTCTTT. Translation: CSAYDRGTEAFF.

The table lists this clonotype with a few counts. The junction departs from the called germline gene at one end, perhaps through a read error. The V and J genes are TRBV18 and TRBJ2-2; 9 positions match TRBD1. The CDR3 sequence is 15 residues long. Germline values: CDR1 KGHSH, CDR2 LQKENI. In DNA form, the CDR3 reads TGTGCCAGCTCACGGGACAGGGAGAACACCGGGGACCAGTCTTTT. Its translation: CASSRDRENTGDQSF.

This clonotype turned up a few times. The chain is built from TRBV12-3 or TRBV12-4 and TRBJ2-1, with TRBD2 as a possible D gene (6 bases). The CDR3 spans 16 residues. Deletions cut 6 bases from V and 2 bases from J, with 17 bases between. The CDR3 here is CASRSHLAGTYNEQFF. The DNA of the CDR3 is TGTGCCAGCAGATCTCACCTTGCGGGAACCTACAATGAGCAGTTCTTC.

V usage is TRBV9 and J usage is TRBJ1-2; D not certain. This CDR3 region has 15 residues. With 3 bases removed from V and 7 bases from J, the gap between germline ends came to 19 bases. Germline V lookup: CDR1 SGDLS, CDR2 YYNGEE. CDR3 nucleotides: TGTGCCAGCAGCGCAACCCGGGAAGGGTGGTCTGGCTACACCTTC. It yields the protein CASSATREGWSGYTF.

This chain links TRBV14 with TRBJ1-3, with D unresolved. V shed 5 bases and J shed 7 bases, with 9 bases lying between them. The CDR3 is made up of 12 amino acids. The germline V gene encodes CDR1 SGHDN and CDR2 FVKESK. Here the CDR3 reads CASSTHGNTIYF. In nucleotides, the CDR3 is TGTGCCAGCAGCACCCATGGGAACACCATATATTTT. The variable domain in full, completed from reference TRBV14 and TRBJ1-3, reads EAGVTQFPSHSVIEKGQTVTLRCDPISGHDNLYWYRRVMGKEIKFLLHFVKESKQDESGMPNNRFLAERTGGTYSTLKVQPAELEDSGVYFCASSTHGNTIYFGEGSWLTVV.

This clonotype was detected ten times or more. The V and J genes are TRBV11-2 and TRBJ2-5, with TRBD2 identical over 8 bases. This CDR3 region has 15 residues. V trimming: 5 bases; J trimming: 4 bases; junction bases outside the gene matches: 9. Germline CDR1 is SGHAT and CDR2 is FQNNGV. CDR3 residues: CASSDRGGRGETQYF. The CDR3, as DNA: TGTGCCAGCAGCGACCGGGGGGGCCGGGGAGAGACCCAGTACTTC.

This clonotype showed up just a few times. The rearrangement links TRBV30 to TRBJ2-1; D unclear. CDR1 is GTSNPN, CDR2 SVGIG, per germline (reference sequence). This CDR3 contains 11 residues. Trimming took off 5 bases at V and 10 bases at J, with 12 bases between the two ends. The CDR3 sequence: CAWHQLGEQFF. CDR3 in DNA: TGTGCCTGGCACCAACTGGGGGAGCAGTTCTTC.

This clonotype was picked up a small number of times. The chain has TRBV6-4 and TRBJ1-5; TRBD1 is a possible D gene (5 bases). The germline V gene encodes CDR1 MRHNA and CDR2 SNTAGT. Trimming cost V 0 bases and J 0 bases, with 12 bases left between them. This CDR3 has 17 residues. This CDR3 reads CASSDSYRTHSNQPQHF. DNA of the CDR3: TGTGCCAGCAGTGACTCGTACAGGACCCATAGCAATCAGCCCCAGCATTTT.